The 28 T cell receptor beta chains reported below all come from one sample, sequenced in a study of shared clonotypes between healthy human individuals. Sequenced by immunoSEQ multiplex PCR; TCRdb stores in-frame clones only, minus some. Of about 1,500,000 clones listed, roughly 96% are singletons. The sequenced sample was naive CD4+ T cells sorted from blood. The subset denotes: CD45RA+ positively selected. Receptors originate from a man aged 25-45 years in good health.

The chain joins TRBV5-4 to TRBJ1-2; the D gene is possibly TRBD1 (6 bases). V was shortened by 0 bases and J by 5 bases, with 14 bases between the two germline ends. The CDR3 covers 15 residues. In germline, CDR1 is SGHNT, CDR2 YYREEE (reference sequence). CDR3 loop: CASSLVGRGPYGYTF. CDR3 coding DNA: TGTGCCAGCAGCTTGGTCGGCAGGGGCCCATATGGCTACACCTTC.

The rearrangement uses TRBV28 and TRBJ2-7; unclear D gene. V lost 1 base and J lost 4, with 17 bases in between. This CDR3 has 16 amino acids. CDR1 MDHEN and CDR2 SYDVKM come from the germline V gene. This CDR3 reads CASSLLGDVKPYEQYF. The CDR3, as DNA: TGTGCCAGCAGTTTATTAGGAGACGTCAAACCTTACGAGCAGTACTTC.

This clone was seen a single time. The CDR3 DNA reads TGTGCCAGCAGCCTGCTACGGATAAACAATGAGCAGTTCTTC. It encodes CASSLLRINNEQFF. The chain recombines TRBV6-1 with TRBJ2-1; D ambiguous. V lost 6 bases, J lost 5 bases, and 14 bases lay in between. Germline V gene data show CDR1 as MNHNS and CDR2 as SASEGT. This CDR3 is 14 amino acids long.

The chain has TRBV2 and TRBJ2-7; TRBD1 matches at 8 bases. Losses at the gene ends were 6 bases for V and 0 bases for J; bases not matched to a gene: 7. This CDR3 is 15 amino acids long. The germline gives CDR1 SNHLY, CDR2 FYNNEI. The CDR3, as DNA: TGTGCCAGCAGGTTCAGGGGGCTGGGCTCCTACGAGCAGTACTTC. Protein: CASRFRGLGSYEQYF.

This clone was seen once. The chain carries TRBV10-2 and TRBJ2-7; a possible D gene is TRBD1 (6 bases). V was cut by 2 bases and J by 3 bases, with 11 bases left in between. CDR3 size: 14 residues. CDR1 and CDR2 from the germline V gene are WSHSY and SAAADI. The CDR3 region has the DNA TGCGCCAGCAGTGAGGGGGACAAGTACTACGAGCAGTACTTC. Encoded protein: CASSEGDKYYEQYF.

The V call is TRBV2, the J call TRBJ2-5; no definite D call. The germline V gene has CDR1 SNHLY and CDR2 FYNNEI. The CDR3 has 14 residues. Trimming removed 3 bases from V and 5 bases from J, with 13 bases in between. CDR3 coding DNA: TGTGCCAGCAGTGACGGGCTGCTCCGGGAGACCCAGTACTTC. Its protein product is CASSDGLLRETQYF.

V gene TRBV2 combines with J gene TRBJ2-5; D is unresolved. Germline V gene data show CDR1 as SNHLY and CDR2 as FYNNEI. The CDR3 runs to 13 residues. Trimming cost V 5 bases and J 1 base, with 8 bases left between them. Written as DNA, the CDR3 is TGTGCCAGCAGTATGGGCCTCCAAGAGACCCAGTACTTC. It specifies CASSMGLQETQYF.

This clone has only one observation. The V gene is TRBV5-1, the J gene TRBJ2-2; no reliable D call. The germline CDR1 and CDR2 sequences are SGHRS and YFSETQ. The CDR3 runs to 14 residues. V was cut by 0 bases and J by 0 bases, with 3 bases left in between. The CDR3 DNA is TGCGCCAGCAGCTTGGTGGCGAACACCGGGGAGCTGTTTTTT. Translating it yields CASSLVANTGELFF.

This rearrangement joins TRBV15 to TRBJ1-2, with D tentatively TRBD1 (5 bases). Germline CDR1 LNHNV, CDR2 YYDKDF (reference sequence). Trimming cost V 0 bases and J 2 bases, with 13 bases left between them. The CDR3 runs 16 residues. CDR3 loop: CATSRDGTSRNYGYTF. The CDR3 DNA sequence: TGTGCCACCAGCAGAGATGGGACTTCAAGAAACTATGGCTACACCTTC.

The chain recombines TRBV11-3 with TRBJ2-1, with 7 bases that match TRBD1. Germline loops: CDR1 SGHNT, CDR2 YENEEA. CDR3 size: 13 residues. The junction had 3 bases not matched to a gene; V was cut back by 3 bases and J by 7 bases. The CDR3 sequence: CASSLTGWNEQFF. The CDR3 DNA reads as TGTGCCAGCAGCTTGACAGGGTGGAATGAGCAGTTCTTC.

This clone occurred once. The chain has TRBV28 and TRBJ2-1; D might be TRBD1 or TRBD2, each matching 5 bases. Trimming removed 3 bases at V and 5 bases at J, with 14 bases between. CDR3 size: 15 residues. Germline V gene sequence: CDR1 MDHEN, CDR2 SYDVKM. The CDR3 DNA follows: TGTGCCAGCAGTTTGGGGACCTACCCTCACAATGAGCAGTTCTTC. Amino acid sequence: CASSLGTYPHNEQFF.

In DNA, the CDR3 is TGTGCCAGCAGCGTGGGACTACTCGCGGGAGGAACAGATACGCAGTATTTT. Translation: CASSVGLLAGGTDTQYF. The chain couples TRBV5-6 to TRBJ2-3; 8 positions match TRBD2. Looked up from germline, CDR1 is SGHDT and CDR2 is YYEEEE. Trimming at V came to 4 bases and at J to 3 bases, leaving 13 bases not matched to a gene. This CDR3 is 17 amino acids long.

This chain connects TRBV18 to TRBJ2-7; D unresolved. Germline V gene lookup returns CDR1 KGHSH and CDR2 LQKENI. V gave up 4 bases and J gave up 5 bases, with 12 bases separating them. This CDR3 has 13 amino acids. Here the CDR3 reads CASSLKTGHEQYF. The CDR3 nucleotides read TGTGCCAGCTCACTTAAGACCGGGCACGAGCAGTACTTC.

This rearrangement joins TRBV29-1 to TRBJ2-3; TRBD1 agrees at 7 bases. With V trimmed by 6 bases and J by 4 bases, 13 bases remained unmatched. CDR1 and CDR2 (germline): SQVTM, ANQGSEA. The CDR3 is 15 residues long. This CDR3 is CSVSMPLTGSDTQYF. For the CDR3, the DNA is TGCAGCGTCTCCATGCCCTTGACAGGGTCAGATACGCAGTATTTT.

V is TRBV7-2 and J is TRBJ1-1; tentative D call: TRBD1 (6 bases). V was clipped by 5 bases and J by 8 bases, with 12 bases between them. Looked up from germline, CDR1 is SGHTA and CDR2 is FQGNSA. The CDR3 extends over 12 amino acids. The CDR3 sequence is CASSPRGGEAFF. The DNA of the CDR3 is TGTGCCAGCAGCCCTCGGGGGGGCGAAGCTTTCTTT.

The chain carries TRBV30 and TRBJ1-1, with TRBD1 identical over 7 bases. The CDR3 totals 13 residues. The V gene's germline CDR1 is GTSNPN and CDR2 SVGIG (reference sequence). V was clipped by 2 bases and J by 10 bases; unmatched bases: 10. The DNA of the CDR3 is TGTGCCTGGAGTAGACAGGGTCCCCTAGGAGCTTTCTTT. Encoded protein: CAWSRQGPLGAFF.

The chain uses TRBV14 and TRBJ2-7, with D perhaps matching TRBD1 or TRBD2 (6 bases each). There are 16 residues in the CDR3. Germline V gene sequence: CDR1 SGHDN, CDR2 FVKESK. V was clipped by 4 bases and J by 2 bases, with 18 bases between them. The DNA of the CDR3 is TGTGCCAGCAGCCTCTACCCTCGGGGGCGTACCTACGAGCAGTACTTC. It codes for CASSLYPRGRTYEQYF.

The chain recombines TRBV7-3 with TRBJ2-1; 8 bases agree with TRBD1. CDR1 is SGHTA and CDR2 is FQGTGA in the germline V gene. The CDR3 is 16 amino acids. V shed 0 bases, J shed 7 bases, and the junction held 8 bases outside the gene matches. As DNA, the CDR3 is TGTGCCAGCAGCTTAACGTCCACAGGGGGTGATAATGAGCAGTTCTTC. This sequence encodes CASSLTSTGGDNEQFF.

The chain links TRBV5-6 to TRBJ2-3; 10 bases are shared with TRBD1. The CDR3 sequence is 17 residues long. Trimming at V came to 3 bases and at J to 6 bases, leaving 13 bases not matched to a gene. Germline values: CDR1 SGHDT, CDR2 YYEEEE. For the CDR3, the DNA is TGTGCCAGCAGCTCGACCTACGACAGGGGGCTTAGGGATACGCAGTATTTT. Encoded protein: CASSSTYDRGLRDTQYF. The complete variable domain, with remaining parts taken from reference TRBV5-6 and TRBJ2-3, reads DAGVTQSPTHLIKTRGQQVTLRCSPKSGHDTVSWYQQALGQGPQFIFQYYEEEERQRGNFPDRFSGHQFPNYSSELNVNALLLGDSALYLCASSSTYDRGLRDTQYFGPGTRLTVL.

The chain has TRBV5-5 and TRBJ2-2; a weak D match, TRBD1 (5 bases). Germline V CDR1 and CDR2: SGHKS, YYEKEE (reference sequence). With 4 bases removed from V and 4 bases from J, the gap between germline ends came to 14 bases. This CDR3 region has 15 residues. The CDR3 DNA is TGTGCCAGCAGCCAACAGGCTGTACTCACCGGGGAGCTGTTTTTT. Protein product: CASSQQAVLTGELFF.

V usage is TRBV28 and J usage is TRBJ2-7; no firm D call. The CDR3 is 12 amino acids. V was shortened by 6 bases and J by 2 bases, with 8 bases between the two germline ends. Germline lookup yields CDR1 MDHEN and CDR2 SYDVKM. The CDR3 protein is CASSLMTYEQYF. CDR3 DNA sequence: TGTGCCAGCAGCCTAATGACCTACGAGCAGTACTTC.

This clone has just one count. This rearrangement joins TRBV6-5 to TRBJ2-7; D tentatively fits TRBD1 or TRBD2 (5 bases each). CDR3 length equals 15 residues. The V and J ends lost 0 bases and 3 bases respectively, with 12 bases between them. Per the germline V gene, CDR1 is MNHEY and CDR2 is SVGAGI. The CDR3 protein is CASSYSERGRYEQYF. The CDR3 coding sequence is TGTGCCAGCAGTTACTCGGAAAGGGGACGCTACGAGCAGTACTTC.

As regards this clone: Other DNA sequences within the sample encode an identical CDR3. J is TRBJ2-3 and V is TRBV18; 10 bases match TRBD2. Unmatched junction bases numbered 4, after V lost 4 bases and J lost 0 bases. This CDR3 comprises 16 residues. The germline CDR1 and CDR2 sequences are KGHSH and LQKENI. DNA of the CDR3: TGTGCCAGCTCACTACGGACTAGCGGTAGCACAGATACGCAGTATTTT. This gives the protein CASSLRTSGSTDTQYF.

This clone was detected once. CDR3 sequence (DNA): TGTGCCAGCAGCTCCGGACACGACGGTGGGGAGACCCAGTACTTC. Translating gives CASSSGHDGGETQYF. The V and J genes are TRBV7-9 and TRBJ2-5; D perhaps matches TRBD1 (5 bases). The germline V gene encodes CDR1 SEHNR and CDR2 FQNEAQ (reference sequence). The ends were cut back, 4 bases at V and 5 bases at J, with 17 bases in the middle. The length of the CDR3 is 15 residues.

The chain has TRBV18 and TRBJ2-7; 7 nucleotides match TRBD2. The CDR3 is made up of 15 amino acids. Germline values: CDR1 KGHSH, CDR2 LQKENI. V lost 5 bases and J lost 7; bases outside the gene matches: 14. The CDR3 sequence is CASSYSSGGLSEQYF. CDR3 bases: TGTGCCAGCTCATACTCTAGCGGAGGTTTGAGTGAGCAGTACTTC.

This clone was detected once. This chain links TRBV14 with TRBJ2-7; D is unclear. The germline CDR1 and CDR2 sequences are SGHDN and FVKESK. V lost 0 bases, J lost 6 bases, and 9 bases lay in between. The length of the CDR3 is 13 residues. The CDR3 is CASSQEGWIEQYF. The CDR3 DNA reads TGTGCCAGCAGCCAAGAGGGGTGGATCGAGCAGTACTTC.

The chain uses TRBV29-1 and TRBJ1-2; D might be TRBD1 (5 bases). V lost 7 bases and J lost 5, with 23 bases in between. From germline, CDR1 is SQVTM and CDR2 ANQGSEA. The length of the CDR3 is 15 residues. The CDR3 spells CSAGGTGTQEYGYTF. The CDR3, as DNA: TGCAGCGCTGGTGGAACGGGGACTCAAGAGTATGGCTACACCTTC.

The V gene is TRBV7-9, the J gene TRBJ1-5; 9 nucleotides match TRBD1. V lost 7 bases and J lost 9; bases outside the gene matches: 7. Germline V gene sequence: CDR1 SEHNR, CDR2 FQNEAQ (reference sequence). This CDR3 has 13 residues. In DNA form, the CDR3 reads TGTGCCAGCAACAGACAGGGGGATTCGCCCCAGCATTTT. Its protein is CASNRQGDSPQHF.